These T cell receptor beta chains were read from a single sample in a study of blood T cell repertoires in COVID-19. Some clones are missing from TCRdb's copy, which holds only in-frame ones; the method was immunoSEQ multiplex PCR. This table has over 120,000 clones, approximately 89% appearing once. Sequenced input: peripheral blood. These receptors were collected from a human donor in a cohort sampled during active COVID-19. CDR3s include the opening cysteine and the closing phenylalanine or tryptophan. Fields, in order: V gene, J gene, D gene, clone size, CDR3 length, CDR3 DNA, CDR3 protein. A D gene is named only where the DNA matches it firmly. Clone size is stated in some rows and not others, as once, few, many or a class when expanded.

v_call: TRBV6-2/TRBV6-3; j_call: TRBJ2-2; d_call: TRBD1; clone_size: .; cdr3_length: 16; cdr3_nt: TGTGCCAGCAGTGGACAGGGGGAACGGAGCACCGGGGAGCTGTTTTTT; cdr3_aa: CASSGQGERSTGELFF
v_call: TRBV12-3/TRBV12-4; j_call: TRBJ2-1; d_call: .; clone_size: .; cdr3_length: 12; cdr3_nt: TGTGCCAGTAATACAGGGTACAATGAGCAGTTCTTC; cdr3_aa: CASNTGYNEQFF
v_call: TRBV7-9; j_call: TRBJ1-3; d_call: .; clone_size: .; cdr3_length: 14; cdr3_nt: TGTGCCAGCAGCGCAGGGCACTCTGGAAACACCATATATTTT; cdr3_aa: CASSAGHSGNTIYF
v_call: TRBV29-1; j_call: TRBJ2-3; d_call: .; clone_size: .; cdr3_length: 15; cdr3_nt: TGCAGCGTTGAAGGGGGCGGCACTAGCACAGATACGCAGTATTTT; cdr3_aa: CSVEGGGTSTDTQYF
v_call: TRBV5-6; j_call: TRBJ2-3; d_call: .; clone_size: .; cdr3_length: 16; cdr3_nt: TGTGCCAGCAGCTTGGGGGATGGGGCAGGGACAGATACGCAGTATTTT; cdr3_aa: CASSLGDGAGTDTQYF
v_call: TRBV11-2; j_call: TRBJ1-1; d_call: .; clone_size: .; cdr3_length: 14; cdr3_nt: TGTGCCAGCTTACCACGCGGTCTGATCGCTGAAGCTTTCTTT; cdr3_aa: CASLPRGLIAEAFF
v_call: TRBV2; j_call: TRBJ1-2; d_call: .; clone_size: once; cdr3_length: 13; cdr3_nt: TGTGCCAGCAGTGAAAATATCAACTATGGCTACACCTTC; cdr3_aa: CASSENINYGYTF
v_call: TRBV4-1; j_call: TRBJ1-2; d_call: .; clone_size: .; cdr3_length: 15; cdr3_nt: TGCGCCAGCAGCCAAGATTGGGTAGGGGTTGGGGGCTACACCTTC; cdr3_aa: CASSQDWVGVGGYTF
v_call: TRBV29-1; j_call: TRBJ1-1; d_call: .; clone_size: .; cdr3_length: 15; cdr3_nt: TGCAGCGTTGTGATTTCAGGGGCGCCCAACACTGAAGCTTTCTTT; cdr3_aa: CSVVISGAPNTEAFF
v_call: TRBV27; j_call: TRBJ2-1; d_call: .; clone_size: once; cdr3_length: 12; cdr3_nt: TGTGCCAGCAGTTTGCCCGGACAGCCGCAGTTCTTC; cdr3_aa: CASSLPGQPQFF
v_call: TRBV7-6; j_call: TRBJ2-3; d_call: .; clone_size: .; cdr3_length: 14; cdr3_nt: TGTGCCAGCAGCTTCCCAGGGGGCACAGATACGCAGTATTTT; cdr3_aa: CASSFPGGTDTQYF
v_call: TRBV6-4; j_call: TRBJ2-3; d_call: .; clone_size: once; cdr3_length: 15; cdr3_nt: TGTGCCAGCAGCCCTTTTGGGGGCGTAGTAGATACGCAGTATTTT; cdr3_aa: CASSPFGGVVDTQYF
v_call: TRBV5-1; j_call: TRBJ2-5; d_call: TRBD2; clone_size: few; cdr3_length: 17; cdr3_nt: TGCGCCAGCAGCCTGAGACTAGCGGGGGACCCTCAAGAGACCCAGTACTTC; cdr3_aa: CASSLRLAGDPQETQYF
v_call: TRBV7-9; j_call: TRBJ2-5; d_call: TRBD2; clone_size: .; cdr3_length: 16; cdr3_nt: TGTGCCAGCAGCCAATGGGTGACTAGCGGGGTGGAGACCCAGTACTTC; cdr3_aa: CASSQWVTSGVETQYF
v_call: TRBV27; j_call: TRBJ1-4; d_call: TRBD1; clone_size: .; cdr3_length: 14; cdr3_nt: TGTGCCAGCAGCCGACAGGGGATTAGTGAAAAACTGTTTTTT; cdr3_aa: CASSRQGISEKLFF
v_call: TRBV30; j_call: TRBJ1-5; d_call: .; clone_size: .; cdr3_length: 14; cdr3_nt: TGTGCCTGGAGTGGACTAAACAGGGCTCAGCCCCAGCATTTT; cdr3_aa: CAWSGLNRAQPQHF
v_call: TRBV18; j_call: TRBJ2-5; d_call: TRBD2; clone_size: .; cdr3_length: 15; cdr3_nt: TGTGCCAGCTCACCACCGGCAGGGAGGGGAGAGACCCAGTACTTC; cdr3_aa: CASSPPAGRGETQYF
v_call: TRBV27; j_call: TRBJ2-7; d_call: TRBD1; clone_size: .; cdr3_length: 14; cdr3_nt: TGTGCCAGCAGTGGGACAGGGGGCATTCACGAGCAGTACTTC; cdr3_aa: CASSGTGGIHEQYF
v_call: TRBV5-1; j_call: TRBJ2-7; d_call: TRBD1; clone_size: .; cdr3_length: 13; cdr3_nt: TGCGCCAGCAGCTTGTTACAGGGGAGCGAGCAGTACTTC; cdr3_aa: CASSLLQGSEQYF
v_call: TRBV7-2; j_call: TRBJ2-5; d_call: .; clone_size: .; cdr3_length: 15; cdr3_nt: TGTGCCAGCGCCTCTCGCGGGGCGCTCAAAGAGACCCAGTACTTC; cdr3_aa: CASASRGALKETQYF
v_call: TRBV19; j_call: TRBJ2-5; d_call: .; clone_size: .; cdr3_length: 15; cdr3_nt: TGTGCCAGTAGTATAGGCGGCCAAATTAGGGAGACCCAGTACTTC; cdr3_aa: CASSIGGQIRETQYF
v_call: TRBV7-6; j_call: TRBJ1-2; d_call: .; clone_size: .; cdr3_length: 13; cdr3_nt: TGTGCCAGCAGCCCCGACAGAAACTATGGCTACACCTTC; cdr3_aa: CASSPDRNYGYTF
v_call: TRBV7-9; j_call: TRBJ1-3; d_call: TRBD1; clone_size: .; cdr3_length: 17; cdr3_nt: TGTGCCAGCAGCCAGGGGGGACGCCTTACCCCTGGAAACACCATATATTTT; cdr3_aa: CASSQGGRLTPGNTIYF
v_call: TRBV20-1; j_call: TRBJ1-2; d_call: .; clone_size: .; cdr3_length: 11; cdr3_nt: TGCAGCGGTAGAGACGGTTATGGCTACACCTTC; cdr3_aa: CSGRDGYGYTF
v_call: TRBV4-2; j_call: TRBJ1-2; d_call: .; clone_size: .; cdr3_length: 15; cdr3_nt: TGTGCCAGCAGCCAAGCCTCCAGTTCCAACTATGGCTACACCTTC; cdr3_aa: CASSQASSSNYGYTF
v_call: TRBV5-5; j_call: TRBJ2-7; d_call: TRBD1; clone_size: .; cdr3_length: 15; cdr3_nt: TGTGCCAGCAGCTATGAGGGACAGGCCCTGTGGGAGCAGTACTTC; cdr3_aa: CASSYEGQALWEQYF
v_call: TRBV7-3; j_call: TRBJ1-1; d_call: TRBD1; clone_size: .; cdr3_length: 13; cdr3_nt: TGTGCCAGCAGACAGGGGAATATGGCTGAAGCTTTCTTT; cdr3_aa: CASRQGNMAEAFF
v_call: TRBV14; j_call: TRBJ1-6; d_call: TRBD1; clone_size: few; cdr3_length: 19; cdr3_nt: TGTGCCAGCAGCAAGAGGGATCTAAGGGGGCTATATATGAATTCACCCCTCCACTTT; cdr3_aa: CASSKRDLRGLYMNSPLHF
v_call: TRBV9; j_call: TRBJ2-3; d_call: .; clone_size: .; cdr3_length: 12; cdr3_nt: TGTGCCAGCAGGGACAAGGCCGATACGCAGTATTTT; cdr3_aa: CASRDKADTQYF
v_call: TRBV9; j_call: TRBJ2-1; d_call: TRBD2; clone_size: .; cdr3_length: 15; cdr3_nt: TGTGCCAGCAGCCTCCGGGAGGGGACTCATTATGAGCAGTTCTTC; cdr3_aa: CASSLREGTHYEQFF
v_call: TRBV6-5; j_call: TRBJ2-7; d_call: TRBD1; clone_size: once; cdr3_length: 15; cdr3_nt: TGTGCCAGCAGCCGCCCGGGACAGGGGTTGTACGAGCAGTACTTC; cdr3_aa: CASSRPGQGLYEQYF
v_call: TRBV5-1; j_call: TRBJ2-1; d_call: TRBD2; clone_size: .; cdr3_length: 16; cdr3_nt: TGCGCCAGCAGCACGGGAGCGGGGGGGTTAGAAAATGAGCAGTTCTTC; cdr3_aa: CASSTGAGGLENEQFF
v_call: TRBV7-2; j_call: TRBJ2-1; d_call: .; clone_size: .; cdr3_length: 14; cdr3_nt: TGTGCCAGCAGCAACCTTAGCGGCCGAAGTGAGCAGTTCTTC; cdr3_aa: CASSNLSGRSEQFF
v_call: TRBV27; j_call: TRBJ2-3; d_call: .; clone_size: .; cdr3_length: 16; cdr3_nt: TGTGCCAGCAGTTTTTTGGGAGCGGGCGGCTCGGTTACGCAGTATTTT; cdr3_aa: CASSFLGAGGSVTQYF
v_call: TRBV24-1; j_call: TRBJ2-3; d_call: TRBD2; clone_size: .; cdr3_length: 17; cdr3_nt: TGTGCCACCAGTGATCCTTTAGCGGGGGGAAGCACAGATACGCAGTATTTT; cdr3_aa: CATSDPLAGGSTDTQYF
v_call: TRBV10-3; j_call: TRBJ1-1; d_call: TRBD1; clone_size: .; cdr3_length: 12; cdr3_nt: TGTGCCATCGGACAGGCGGGGACTGAAGCTTTCTTT; cdr3_aa: CAIGQAGTEAFF
v_call: TRBV29-1; j_call: TRBJ1-1; d_call: .; clone_size: .; cdr3_length: 10; cdr3_nt: TGCAGCACTTCGAACACTGAAGCTTTCTTT; cdr3_aa: CSTSNTEAFF
v_call: TRBV23-1; j_call: TRBJ1-6; d_call: .; clone_size: .; cdr3_length: 12; cdr3_nt: TGCGCCAGCAGTCCAAGCGGTTCGTCCTTCCACTTT; cdr3_aa: CASSPSGSSFHF
v_call: TRBV2; j_call: TRBJ2-3; d_call: .; clone_size: few; cdr3_length: 15; cdr3_nt: TGTGCCAGCAGTATCCCAAGTACTAGCACAGATACGCAGTATTTT; cdr3_aa: CASSIPSTSTDTQYF
v_call: TRBV5-4; j_call: TRBJ1-3; d_call: .; clone_size: .; cdr3_length: 13; cdr3_nt: TGTGCCAGCAGCTTGGACAGTGGAAACACCATATATTTT; cdr3_aa: CASSLDSGNTIYF
v_call: TRBV14; j_call: TRBJ2-5; d_call: .; clone_size: .; cdr3_length: 14; cdr3_nt: TGTGCCAGCAGCGCGTACAGGGTTGGAGAGACCCAGTACTTC; cdr3_aa: CASSAYRVGETQYF
v_call: TRBV29-1; j_call: TRBJ2-1; d_call: TRBD2; clone_size: .; cdr3_length: 13; cdr3_nt: TGCAGCGTTGATCCCGGGGGGGCGGGTGAGCAGTTCTTC; cdr3_aa: CSVDPGGAGEQFF
v_call: TRBV19; j_call: TRBJ1-6; d_call: .; clone_size: .; cdr3_length: 15; cdr3_nt: TGTGCCAGTAGTCCCCGGAAGGGAGATAATTCACCCCTCCACTTT; cdr3_aa: CASSPRKGDNSPLHF
v_call: TRBV9; j_call: TRBJ1-5; d_call: .; clone_size: once; cdr3_length: 14; cdr3_nt: TGTGCCAGCAGCGTAGCTCCAGGGGATCAGCCCCAGCATTTT; cdr3_aa: CASSVAPGDQPQHF
v_call: TRBV19; j_call: TRBJ1-4; d_call: TRBD1; clone_size: .; cdr3_length: 16; cdr3_nt: TGTGCCAGTAGTATTATTCCGGGACAGAGGAATGAAAAACTGTTTTTT; cdr3_aa: CASSIIPGQRNEKLFF
v_call: TRBV9; j_call: TRBJ2-1; d_call: TRBD2; clone_size: .; cdr3_length: 15; cdr3_nt: TGTGCCAGCAGCGACCTAGCGGGGGGAAAAAATGAGCAGTTCTTC; cdr3_aa: CASSDLAGGKNEQFF
v_call: TRBV7-2; j_call: TRBJ1-5; d_call: .; clone_size: .; cdr3_length: 15; cdr3_nt: TGTGCCAGCAGCTTAGCGGGCGGGGGCGGGCAGCCCCAGCATTTT; cdr3_aa: CASSLAGGGGQPQHF